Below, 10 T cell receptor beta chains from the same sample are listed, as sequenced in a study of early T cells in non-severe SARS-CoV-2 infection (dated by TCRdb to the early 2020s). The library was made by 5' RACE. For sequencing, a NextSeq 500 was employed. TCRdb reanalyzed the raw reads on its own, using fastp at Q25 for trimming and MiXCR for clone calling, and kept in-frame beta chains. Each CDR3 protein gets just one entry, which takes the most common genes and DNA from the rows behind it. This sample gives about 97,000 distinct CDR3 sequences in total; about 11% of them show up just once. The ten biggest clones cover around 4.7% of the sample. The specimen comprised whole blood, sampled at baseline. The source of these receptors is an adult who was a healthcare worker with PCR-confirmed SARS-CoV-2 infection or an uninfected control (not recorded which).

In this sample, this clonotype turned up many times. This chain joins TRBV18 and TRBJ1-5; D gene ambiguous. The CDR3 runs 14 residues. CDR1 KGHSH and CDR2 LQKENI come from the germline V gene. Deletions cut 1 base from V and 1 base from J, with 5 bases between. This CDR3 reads CASSPRESNQPQHF. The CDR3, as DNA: TGTGCCAGCTCACCACGTGAGAGCAATCAGCCCCAGCATTTT. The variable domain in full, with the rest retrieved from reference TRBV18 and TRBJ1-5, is NAGVMQNPRHLVRRRGQEARLRCSPMKGHSHVYWYRQLPEEGLKFMVYLQKENIIDESGMPKERFSAEFPKEGPSILRIQQVVRGDSAAYFCASSPRESNQPQHFGDGTRLSIL.

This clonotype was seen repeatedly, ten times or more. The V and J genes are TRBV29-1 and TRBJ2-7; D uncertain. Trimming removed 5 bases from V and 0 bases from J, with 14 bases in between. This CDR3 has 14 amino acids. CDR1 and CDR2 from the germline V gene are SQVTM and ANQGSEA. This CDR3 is CSVRKGSGSYEQYF. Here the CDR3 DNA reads TGCAGCGTTCGTAAGGGTTCGGGCTCCTACGAGCAGTACTTC.

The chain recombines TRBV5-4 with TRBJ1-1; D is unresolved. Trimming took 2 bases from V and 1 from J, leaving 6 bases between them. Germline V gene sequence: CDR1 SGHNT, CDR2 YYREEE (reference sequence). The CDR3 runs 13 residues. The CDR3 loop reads CASSLWGNTEAFF. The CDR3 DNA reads TGTGCCAGCAGCTTATGGGGGAACACTGAAGCTTTCTTT.

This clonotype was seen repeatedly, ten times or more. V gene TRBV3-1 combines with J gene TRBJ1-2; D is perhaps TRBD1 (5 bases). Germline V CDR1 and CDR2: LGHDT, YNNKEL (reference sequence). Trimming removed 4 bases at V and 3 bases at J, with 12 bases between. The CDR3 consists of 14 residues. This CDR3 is CASSLRDRDYGYTF. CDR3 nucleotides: TGTGCCAGCAGCCTAAGGGACCGCGACTATGGCTACACCTTC.

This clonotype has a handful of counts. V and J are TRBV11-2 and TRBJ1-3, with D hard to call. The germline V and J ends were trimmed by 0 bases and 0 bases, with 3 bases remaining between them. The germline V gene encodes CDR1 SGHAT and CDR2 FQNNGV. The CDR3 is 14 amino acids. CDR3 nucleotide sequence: TGTGCCAGCAGCTTAGAGAGCTCTGGAAACACCATATATTTT. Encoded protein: CASSLESSGNTIYF. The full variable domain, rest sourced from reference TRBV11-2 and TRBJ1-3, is EAGVAQSPRYKIIEKRQSVAFWCNPISGHATLYWYQQILGQGPKLLIQFQNNGVVDDSQLPKDRFSAERLKGVDSTLKIQPAKLEDSAVYLCASSLESSGNTIYFGEGSWLTVV.

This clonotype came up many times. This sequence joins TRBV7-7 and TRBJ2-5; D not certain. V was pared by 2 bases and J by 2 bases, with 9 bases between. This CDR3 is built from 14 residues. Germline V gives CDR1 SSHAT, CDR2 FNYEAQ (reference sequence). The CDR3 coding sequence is TGTGCCAGCAGCTTAACGGATTCTCAAGAGACCCAGTACTTC. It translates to CASSLTDSQETQYF.

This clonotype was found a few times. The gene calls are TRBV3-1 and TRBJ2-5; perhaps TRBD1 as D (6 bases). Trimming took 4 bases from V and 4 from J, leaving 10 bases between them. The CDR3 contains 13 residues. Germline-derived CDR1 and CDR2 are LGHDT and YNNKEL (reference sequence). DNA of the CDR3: TGTGCCAGCAGCCCGGGACATCGAGAGACCCAGTACTTC. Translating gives CASSPGHRETQYF.

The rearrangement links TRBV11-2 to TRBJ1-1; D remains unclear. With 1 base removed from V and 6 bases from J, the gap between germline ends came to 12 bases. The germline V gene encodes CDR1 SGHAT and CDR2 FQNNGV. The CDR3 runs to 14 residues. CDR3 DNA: TGTGCCAGCAGCTTAGTATCGCGTGCCCCTGAAGCTTTCTTT. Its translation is CASSLVSRAPEAFF.

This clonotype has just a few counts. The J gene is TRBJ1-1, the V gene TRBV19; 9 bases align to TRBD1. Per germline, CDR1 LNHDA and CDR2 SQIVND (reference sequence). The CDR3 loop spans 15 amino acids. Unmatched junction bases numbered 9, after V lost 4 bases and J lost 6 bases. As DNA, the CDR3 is TGTGCCAGTAGTAGGGGACAGGGTGTTATGGCTGAAGCTTTCTTT. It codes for CASSRGQGVMAEAFF.

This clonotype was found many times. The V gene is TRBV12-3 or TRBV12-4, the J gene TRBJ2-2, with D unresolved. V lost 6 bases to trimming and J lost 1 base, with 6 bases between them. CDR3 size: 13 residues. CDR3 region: CASRGKNTGELFF. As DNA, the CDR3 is TGTGCCAGCAGGGGGAAGAACACCGGGGAGCTGTTTTTT.